The 20 T cell receptor beta chains in this list originate from one sample, sequenced in a study of blood T cells in healthy people across ages. The second PCR ran 7 to 11 cycles with a sample-barcoded 5' primer and J-beta primers. TCRdb re-called the 5' RACE reads through MiXCR, storing one row per CDR3 protein. In the table there are about a million distinct CDR3 sequences, around 48% of which are singletons. Sequencing input: blood. Every receptor here comes from a man aged 25-45 years in good health.

A few counts support this clonotype. This chain links TRBV4-1 with TRBJ2-7; D is undetermined. V was cut by 5 bases and J by 5 bases, with 10 bases left in between. Germline V lookup: CDR1 MGHRA, CDR2 YSYEKL. This CDR3 comprises 12 residues. The DNA of the CDR3 is TGCGCCAGCAGCTTCTCCTCTCACGAGCAGTACTTC. This sequence encodes CASSFSSHEQYF.

This clonotype was recorded at least ten times. The chain has TRBV5-1 and TRBJ1-1; 8 bases match TRBD1. V trimming: 2 bases; J trimming: 4 bases; junction bases outside the gene matches: 4. The CDR3 runs 14 residues. Germline V gene sequence: CDR1 SGHRS, CDR2 YFSETQ. The CDR3 DNA reads as TGCGCCAGCAGCTTTTTAACAGGGGGCACTGAAGCTTTCTTT. It encodes CASSFLTGGTEAFF.

This clonotype was seen more than once but under ten times. This chain's CDR3 is CASSGSGTAFPREQYF. The CDR3 DNA reads as TGTGCCAGCAGCGGATCCGGCACTGCATTCCCTAGGGAGCAGTACTTC. The rearrangement joins TRBV28 to TRBJ2-5; the D gene is possibly TRBD2 (5 bases). The V and J ends lost 6 bases and 11 bases respectively, with 28 bases between them. This CDR3 has 16 amino acids. CDR1 MDHEN and CDR2 SYDVKM come from the germline V gene.

The table lists this clonotype with a few counts. This chain connects TRBV5-5 to TRBJ2-3; TRBD2 agrees at 8 bases. J was trimmed by 0 bases and V by 4 bases; bases with no gene match: 10. Germline V gives CDR1 SGHKS, CDR2 YYEKEE (reference sequence). The CDR3 is made up of 17 amino acids. In DNA, the CDR3 is TGTGCCAGCAGCCTCGGGACTAGTCTCCGAAGCACAGATACGCAGTATTTT. It translates to CASSLGTSLRSTDTQYF.

The chain employs TRBV6-4 and TRBJ1-2; maybe TRBD1 (6 bases). The CDR3 sequence is 15 residues long. V lost 4 bases and J 6 bases, leaving 18 bases between the germline ends. CDR1 and CDR2 from the germline V gene are MRHNA and SNTAGT. For the CDR3, the DNA is TGTGCCAGCAGTGCCGCCTTTGGGGGGCGAAATGGCTACACCTTC. It codes for CASSAAFGGRNGYTF.

The rearrangement links TRBV12-3 or TRBV12-4 to TRBJ2-1, with 9 bases identical to TRBD2. Trimming removed 4 bases from V and 1 base from J; junction bases left unmatched: 2. The CDR3 is 15 residues long. In DNA form, the CDR3 reads TGTGCCAGCAGTTATAGCGGGGGTTCCTACAATGAGCAGTTCTTC. It encodes CASSYSGGSYNEQFF.

There are a few counts of this clonotype. The chain recombines TRBV5-5 with TRBJ1-2; tentatively, D is TRBD1 (5 bases). In germline, CDR1 is SGHKS, CDR2 YYEKEE (reference sequence). V gave up 4 bases and J gave up 0 bases, with 16 bases separating them. The CDR3 runs 16 residues. For the CDR3, the DNA is TGTGCCAGCAGCCCCCAAGGGGACTGGACTAACTATGGCTACACCTTC. It is translated as CASSPQGDWTNYGYTF.

V and J are TRBV4-2 and TRBJ1-2; TRBD1 matches 8 bases. The CDR3 extends over 16 amino acids. V lost 0 bases and J lost 6; bases outside the gene matches: 9. Germline CDR1 LGHNA, CDR2 YNFKEQ. CDR3 nucleotide sequence: TGTGCCAGCAGCCAAGAGGGGCAGGGGGCCGCAAATGGCTACACCTTC. Protein product: CASSQEGQGAANGYTF.

This clonotype was counted only a few times. The genes are TRBV20-1 and TRBJ2-3; 12 bases match TRBD1. With 3 bases clipped from V and 1 base from J, the junction kept 11 bases outside the gene matches. The CDR3 is made up of 18 amino acids. The germline V gene has CDR1 DFQATT and CDR2 SNEGSKA (reference sequence). The CDR3 loop is CSASSWGQGAMGTDTQYF. As DNA, the CDR3 is TGCAGTGCTAGTTCATGGGGACAGGGGGCGATGGGCACAGATACGCAGTATTTT.

A note on this clonotype: This may be a read error, as it is one base from a much larger clone. The rearrangement joins TRBV6-2 or TRBV6-3 to TRBJ2-5; TRBD2 might be the D (6 bases). CDR3 length: 14 residues. CDR1 is MNHEY, CDR2 SVGEGT, per germline. Trimming pared 6 bases from V and 4 bases from J, leaving 15 bases between. CDR3: CASRYVGGVETQYF. The CDR3 bases are TGTGCCAGCAGGTACGTTGGAGGGGTAGAGACCCAGTACTTC.

The chain employs TRBV20-1 and TRBJ2-1; D remains unclear. Germline V gene data show CDR1 as DFQATT and CDR2 as SNEGSKA (reference sequence). The CDR3 consists of 12 residues. V was clipped by 4 bases and J by 3 bases, with 7 bases between them. The CDR3 region is CSAKTYYNEQFF. The CDR3 DNA reads as TGCAGTGCTAAGACTTACTACAATGAGCAGTTCTTC.

The rearrangement joins TRBV12-3 or TRBV12-4 to TRBJ1-6; 8 bases map to TRBD1. This CDR3 spans 16 amino acids. V lost 5 bases and J lost 7; bases outside the gene matches: 10. The DNA for the CDR3 is TGTGCCAGCAGTCATCTCCGGACAGGGATAAATTCACCCCTCCACTTT. This encodes CASSHLRTGINSPLHF.

The rearrangement links TRBV5-1 to TRBJ2-1; 7 positions agree with TRBD2. Trimming cost V 7 bases and J 0 bases; bases outside gene matches: 7. Germline V lookup: CDR1 SGHRS, CDR2 YFSETQ. The CDR3 loop spans 15 amino acids. This CDR3 is CASGASGDSYNEQFF. As DNA, the CDR3 is TGCGCCAGCGGGGCTAGCGGCGACTCCTACAATGAGCAGTTCTTC.

This clonotype showed up just a few times. The rearrangement uses TRBV7-2 and TRBJ2-7, with D uncertain. The germline V gene has CDR1 SGHTA and CDR2 FQGNSA. The CDR3 has 11 amino acids. Trimming left V 3 bases short and J 7 bases short, with 7 bases between. The CDR3 DNA sequence: TGTGCCAGCAGCTTGGGTATGGAGCAGTACTTC. This gives the protein CASSLGMEQYF.

V is TRBV20-1 and J is TRBJ1-1; tentatively, D is TRBD1 (5 bases). Trimming took off 7 bases at V and 6 bases at J, with 18 bases between the two ends. CDR3 length equals 13 residues. Germline assignment: CDR1 DFQATT and CDR2 SNEGSKA (reference sequence). The CDR3 spells CSVGAGMPSEAFF. In nucleotides, the CDR3 is TGCAGTGTAGGTGCAGGGATGCCGTCTGAAGCTTTCTTT.

This clonotype was picked up a small number of times. The chain combines TRBV20-1 with TRBJ2-3; tentative D call: TRBD2 (7 bases). Per germline, CDR1 DFQATT and CDR2 SNEGSKA (reference sequence). Trimming stripped 0 bases from V and 2 bases from J, with 15 bases between. This CDR3 has 16 amino acids. The DNA of the CDR3 is TGCAGTGCTAGAGATAGGCGGGGGCCCTCCACAGATACGCAGTATTTT. It specifies CSARDRRGPSTDTQYF.

This clonotype was seen more than once but under ten times. An end of the junction does not agree with germline; a read error may underlie this. The chain links TRBV20-1 to TRBJ1-6; possibly TRBD1 for D (5 bases). Germline assignment: CDR1 DFQATT and CDR2 SNEGSKA (reference sequence). CDR3 length equals 17 residues. The CDR3: CSAGDRTISSYNSPLHF. The CDR3 nucleotides read TGCAGTGCTGGAGACAGAACTATTAGCTCCTATAATTCACCCCTCCACTTT.

CDR3 DNA sequence: TGTGCCAGCAGCTTGTTTTATGGCTACACCTTC. Translation: CASSLFYGYTF. The V call is TRBV7-2, the J call TRBJ1-2; D remains unclear. This CDR3 has 11 residues. Looked up from germline, CDR1 is SGHTA and CDR2 is FQGNSA. The V end was cut by 3 bases, the J end by 5 bases, with 4 bases between.

In this sample, this clonotype turned up a few times. This chain joins TRBV4-3 and TRBJ2-7; D is possibly TRBD2 (6 bases). CDR1 is LGHNA, CDR2 YSLEER, per germline. V lost 0 bases and J lost 5, with 8 bases in between. There are 13 residues in the CDR3. The CDR3 spells CASSQDTGDEQYF. CDR3 sequence (DNA): TGCGCCAGCAGCCAAGATACGGGGGACGAGCAGTACTTC.

The chain is built from TRBV10-3 and TRBJ1-2; a possible D gene is TRBD1 (6 bases). CDR1 and CDR2 (germline): ENHRY, SYGVKD. V dropped 6 bases and J dropped 1 base, with 9 bases sitting between them. The CDR3 consists of 13 residues. CDR3 nucleotides: TGTGCCATCAGCCCGGACAGTAACTATGGCTACACCTTC. Encoded protein: CAISPDSNYGYTF.